This section outlines one TCR beta chain sequence together with its context. This sample was included in a study of OX40 agonist ivuxolimab in advanced cancers. Study details: The dose-escalation group included hepatocellular carcinoma, melanoma, renal cell carcinoma and head and neck cancer.

V lost 1 base and J lost 3, with 10 bases in between. The CDR3 has 14 amino acids. Germline V gene sequence: CDR1 LGHNA, CDR2 YSLEER. The repertoire was sequenced with immunoSEQ multiplex PCR; TCRdb's copy has only in-frame clones and lacks some. There are about 48,000 clones in the sample; about 90% occur only once, and around 48% lies in the top ten. The receptor comes from an adult with an advanced solid tumor such as melanoma, head and neck, liver or kidney cancer. Material: CD4+ or CD8+ T cells sorted from blood, obtained in a trial of the OX40 agonist ivuxolimab. The chain combines TRBV4-3 with TRBJ2-7; weak D call: TRBD2 (5 bases). The CDR3 protein is CASSQGVEGYEQYF. Written as DNA, the CDR3 is TGCGCCAGCAGCCAAGGGGTAGAGGGCTACGAGCAGTACTTC.